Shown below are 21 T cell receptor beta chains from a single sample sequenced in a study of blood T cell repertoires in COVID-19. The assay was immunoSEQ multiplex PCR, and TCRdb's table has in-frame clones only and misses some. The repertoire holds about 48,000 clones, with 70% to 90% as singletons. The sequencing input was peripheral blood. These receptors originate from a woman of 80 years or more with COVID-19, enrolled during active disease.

Written as DNA, the CDR3 is TGTGCCACCAGCAGGGACGGGGACTATGGCTACACCTTC. Its protein product is CATSRDGDYGYTF. The V and J genes are TRBV15 and TRBJ1-2; no firm D call. The V end was cut by 3 bases, the J end by 3 bases, with 8 bases between. Germline values: CDR1 LNHNV, CDR2 YYDKDF (reference sequence). This CDR3 comprises 13 residues.

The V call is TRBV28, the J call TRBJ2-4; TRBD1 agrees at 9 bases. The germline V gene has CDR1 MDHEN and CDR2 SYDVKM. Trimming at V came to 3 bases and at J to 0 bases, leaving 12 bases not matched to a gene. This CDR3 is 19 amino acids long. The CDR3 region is CASSFLGGTGGIAKNIQYF. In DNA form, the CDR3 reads TGTGCCAGCAGTTTCCTGGGGGGAACAGGGGGCATAGCCAAAAACATTCAGTACTTC.

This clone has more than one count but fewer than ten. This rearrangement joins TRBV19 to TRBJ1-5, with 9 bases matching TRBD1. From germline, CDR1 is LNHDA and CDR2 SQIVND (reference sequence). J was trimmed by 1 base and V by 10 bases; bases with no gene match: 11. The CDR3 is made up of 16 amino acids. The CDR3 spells CATKDQTGGSNQPQHF. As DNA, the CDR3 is TGTGCCACCAAAGACCAGACAGGGGGAAGCAATCAGCCCCAGCATTTT.

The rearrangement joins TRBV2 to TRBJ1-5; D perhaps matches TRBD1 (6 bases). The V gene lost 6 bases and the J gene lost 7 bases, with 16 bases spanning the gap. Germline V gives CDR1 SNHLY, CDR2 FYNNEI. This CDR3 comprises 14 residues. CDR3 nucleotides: TGTGCCAGCAGACCCAGGGGTTATAGCCAGCCCCAGCATTTT. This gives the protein CASRPRGYSQPQHF.

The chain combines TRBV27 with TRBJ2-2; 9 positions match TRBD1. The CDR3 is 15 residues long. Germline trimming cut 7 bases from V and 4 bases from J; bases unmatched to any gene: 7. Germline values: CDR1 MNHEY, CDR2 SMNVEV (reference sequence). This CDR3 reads CASTPGTGITGELFF. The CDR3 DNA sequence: TGTGCCAGCACCCCCGGGACAGGGATCACCGGGGAGCTGTTTTTT.

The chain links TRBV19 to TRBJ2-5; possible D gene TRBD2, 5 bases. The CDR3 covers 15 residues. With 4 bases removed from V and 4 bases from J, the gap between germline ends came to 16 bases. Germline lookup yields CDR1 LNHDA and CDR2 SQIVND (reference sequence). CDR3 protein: CASSTLLTGGETQYF. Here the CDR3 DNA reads TGTGCCAGTAGTACCCTCTTGACCGGAGGAGAGACCCAGTACTTC.

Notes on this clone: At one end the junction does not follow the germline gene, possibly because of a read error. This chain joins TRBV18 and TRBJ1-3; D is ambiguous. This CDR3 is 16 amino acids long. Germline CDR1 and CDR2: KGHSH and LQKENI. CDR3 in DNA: TGTGCCAGCTCACCCGGAGAGAATCTCTCTGGGAACACCATATATTTT. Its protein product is CASSPGENLSGNTIYF.

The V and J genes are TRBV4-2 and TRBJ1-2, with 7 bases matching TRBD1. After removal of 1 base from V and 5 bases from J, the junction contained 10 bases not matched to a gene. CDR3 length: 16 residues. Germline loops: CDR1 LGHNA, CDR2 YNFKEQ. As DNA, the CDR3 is TGTGCCAGCAGCCAAGCCTCAGGGGGGCGCGGGTATGGCTACACCTTC. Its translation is CASSQASGGRGYGYTF.

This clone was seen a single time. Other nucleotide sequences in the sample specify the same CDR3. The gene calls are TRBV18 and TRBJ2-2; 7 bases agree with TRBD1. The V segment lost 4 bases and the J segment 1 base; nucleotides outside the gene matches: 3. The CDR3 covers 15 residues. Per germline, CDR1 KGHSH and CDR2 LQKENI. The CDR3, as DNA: TGTGCCAGCTCACTTCGGACAGGGAACACCGGGGAGCTGTTTTTT. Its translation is CASSLRTGNTGELFF.

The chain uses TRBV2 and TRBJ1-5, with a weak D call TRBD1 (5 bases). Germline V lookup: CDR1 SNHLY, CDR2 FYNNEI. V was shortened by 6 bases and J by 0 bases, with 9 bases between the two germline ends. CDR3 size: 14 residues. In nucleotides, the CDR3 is TGTGCCAGCAGAACAGGTCTTAGCAATCAGCCCCAGCATTTT. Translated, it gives CASRTGLSNQPQHF.

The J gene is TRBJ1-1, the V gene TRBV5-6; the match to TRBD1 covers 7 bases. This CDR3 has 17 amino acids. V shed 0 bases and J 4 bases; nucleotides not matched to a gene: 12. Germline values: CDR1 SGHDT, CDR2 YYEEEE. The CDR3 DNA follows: TGTGCCAGCAGCTTGGGCAGGGGGGTATTTAGGTTCACTGAAGCTTTCTTT. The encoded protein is CASSLGRGVFRFTEAFF.

CDR3 residues: CASPRGEGASEQYF. CDR3 nucleotide sequence: TGTGCCAGCCCCCGTGGAGAGGGGGCGTCTGAGCAGTACTTC. The chain combines TRBV2 with TRBJ2-7, with 7 bases aligning to TRBD1. CDR3 length: 14 residues. Germline V gene data show CDR1 as SNHLY and CDR2 as FYNNEI. The junction had 14 bases not matched to a gene; V was cut back by 8 bases and J by 7 bases.

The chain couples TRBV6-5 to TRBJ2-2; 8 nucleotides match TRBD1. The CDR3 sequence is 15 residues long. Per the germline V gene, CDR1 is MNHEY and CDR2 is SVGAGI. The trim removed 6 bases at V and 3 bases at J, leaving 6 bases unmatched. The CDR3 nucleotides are TGTGCCAGCAGCGCCGGGACAGGATACACCGGGGAGCTGTTTTTT. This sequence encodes CASSAGTGYTGELFF.

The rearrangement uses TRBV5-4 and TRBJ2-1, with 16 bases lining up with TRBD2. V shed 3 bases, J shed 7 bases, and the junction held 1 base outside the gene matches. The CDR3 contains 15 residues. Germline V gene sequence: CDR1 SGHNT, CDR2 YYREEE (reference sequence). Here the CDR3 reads CASSSGLAGGNEQFF. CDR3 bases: TGTGCCAGCAGCTCGGGACTAGCGGGGGGGAATGAGCAGTTCTTC.

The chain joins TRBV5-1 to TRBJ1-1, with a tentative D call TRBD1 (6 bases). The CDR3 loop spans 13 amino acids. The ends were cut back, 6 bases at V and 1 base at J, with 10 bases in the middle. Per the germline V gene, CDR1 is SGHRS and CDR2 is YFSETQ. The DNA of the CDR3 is TGCGCCAGCACGGTACAGGGGAACACTGAAGCTTTCTTT. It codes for CASTVQGNTEAFF.

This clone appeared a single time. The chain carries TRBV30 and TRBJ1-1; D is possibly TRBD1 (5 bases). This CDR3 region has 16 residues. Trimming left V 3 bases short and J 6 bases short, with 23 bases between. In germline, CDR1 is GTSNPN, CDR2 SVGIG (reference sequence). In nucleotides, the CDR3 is TGTGCCTGGAGACCTTTCAGGAGGGGAGGGGAACCTGAAGCTTTCTTT. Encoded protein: CAWRPFRRGGEPEAFF.

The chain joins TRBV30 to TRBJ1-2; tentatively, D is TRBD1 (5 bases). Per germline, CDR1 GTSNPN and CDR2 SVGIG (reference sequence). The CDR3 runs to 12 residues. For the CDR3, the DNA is TGTGCTGGGAATGGGGGGATCTATGGCTACACCTTC. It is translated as CAGNGGIYGYTF.

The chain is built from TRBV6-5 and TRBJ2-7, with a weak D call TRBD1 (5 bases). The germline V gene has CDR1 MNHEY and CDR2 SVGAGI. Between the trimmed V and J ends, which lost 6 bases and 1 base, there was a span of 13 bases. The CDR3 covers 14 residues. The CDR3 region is CASRNLRGSYEQYF. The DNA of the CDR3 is TGTGCCAGCAGGAATCTAAGGGGTTCCTACGAGCAGTACTTC.

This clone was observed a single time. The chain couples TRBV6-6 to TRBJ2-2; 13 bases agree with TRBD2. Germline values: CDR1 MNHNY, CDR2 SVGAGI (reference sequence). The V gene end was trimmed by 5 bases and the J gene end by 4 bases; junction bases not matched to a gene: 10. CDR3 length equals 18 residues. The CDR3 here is CASSPLAGGPRGTGELFF. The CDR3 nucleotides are TGTGCCAGCAGTCCACTAGCGGGAGGGCCTCGTGGCACCGGGGAGCTGTTTTTT.

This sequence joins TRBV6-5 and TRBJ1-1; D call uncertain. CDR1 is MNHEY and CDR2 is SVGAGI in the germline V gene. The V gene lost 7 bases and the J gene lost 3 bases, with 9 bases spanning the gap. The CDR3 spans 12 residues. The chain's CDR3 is CASTRGHTEAFF. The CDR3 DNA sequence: TGTGCCAGCACCCGGGGTCACACTGAAGCTTTCTTT.

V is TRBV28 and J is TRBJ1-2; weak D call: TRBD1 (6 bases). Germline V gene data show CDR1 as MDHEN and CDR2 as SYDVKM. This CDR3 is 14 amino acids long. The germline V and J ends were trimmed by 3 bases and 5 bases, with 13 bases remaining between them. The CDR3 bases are TGTGCCAGCAGTTTCCAGGGAGGGGGGTATGGCTACACCTTC. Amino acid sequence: CASSFQGGGYGYTF.